A single sample is the source of the 21 T cell receptor beta chains below, sequenced in a study of human T cells and chemical hapten exposure listed by TCRdb under 2021. The library was generated by RACE. Instrument used: NextSeq 500. TCRdb trimmed the raw reads at Q25, called clones with MiXCR and kept productive beta chains. Every distinct CDR3 protein forms one entry, paired with its most common genes and DNA. For this sample the table gives 85,000 to 90,000 distinct CDR3 sequences, of which around 10% were detected only once. Together, the top ten hold around 4% of the sample. The meaning of the sample's time point label: pre-sensitization, week 0. The sample's treatment or condition label, in plain terms: therapeutic diphenylcyclopropenone sensitization with weekly scalp DPC. Specimen: whole blood, collected in connection with sensitization to the hapten diphenylcyclopropenone (DPC). The origin of the receptors is a woman aged 40 to 50 with alopecia areata. Some clones in this sample may be carry-over from other donors' samples.

Note on this clonotype: This sequence may be a read error, since a much larger clone differs from it by one base. The rearrangement joins TRBV2 to TRBJ2-7; 8 bases match TRBD2. This CDR3 contains 16 residues. The V gene's germline CDR1 is SNHLY and CDR2 FYNNEI. The CDR3 reads CASSEEGLAAFYEQHF. For the CDR3, the DNA is TGTGCCAGCAGTGAGGAAGGACTAGCTGCCTTCTACGAGCAGCACTTC.

This clonotype appeared many times. V usage is TRBV30 and J usage is TRBJ1-5, with a tentative D call TRBD1 (5 bases). CDR1 is GTSNPN, CDR2 SVGIG, per germline (reference sequence). Between the trimmed V and J ends, which lost 5 bases and 2 bases, there was a span of 10 bases. The CDR3 contains 13 residues. The CDR3 DNA is TGTGCCTGGGGTACAGGAGGCAATCAGCCCCAGCATTTT. Protein sequence: CAWGTGGNQPQHF.

The rearrangement joins TRBV24-1 to TRBJ2-2, with 7 bases that match TRBD1. The CDR3 sequence is 17 residues long. In germline, CDR1 is KGHDR, CDR2 SFDVKD. V lost 3 bases and J lost 6; bases outside the gene matches: 12. CDR3 sequence reads: CATSDPSGGLKAGELFF. The CDR3, as DNA: TGTGCCACCAGTGATCCATCAGGGGGTCTTAAGGCCGGGGAGCTGTTTTTT.

The DNA of the CDR3 is TGTGCCAGCAGTTACGGGACTCATGGAAACACCATATATTTT. This translates into CASSYGTHGNTIYF. The chain carries TRBV6-5 and TRBJ1-3; the D gene is possibly TRBD1 (5 bases). Trimming removed 2 bases from V and 3 bases from J, with 8 bases in between. The CDR3 spans 14 residues. CDR1 MNHEY and CDR2 SVGAGI come from the germline V gene.

This clonotype was observed at least ten times. The genes are TRBV2 and TRBJ2-3, with D maybe TRBD1 (6 bases). This CDR3 has 14 amino acids. Trimming shortened V by 5 bases and J by 2 bases, and 11 bases separated the two germline ends. The germline gives CDR1 SNHLY, CDR2 FYNNEI. CDR3 in amino acids: CASSLGQTTDTQYF. The CDR3, as DNA: TGTGCCAGCAGTCTTGGACAGACCACAGATACGCAGTATTTT.

The chain has TRBV6-2 or TRBV6-3 and TRBJ2-6; D not resolved. V gave up 2 bases and J gave up 12 bases, with 8 bases separating them. The CDR3 is made up of 12 amino acids. Germline-derived CDR1 and CDR2 are MNHEY and SVGEGT. For the CDR3, the DNA is TGTGCCAGCAGTTACGTCGGCCGCGTCCTGACTTTC. It translates to CASSYVGRVLTF.

At least ten counts were recorded for this clonotype. V is TRBV7-7 and J is TRBJ2-5; the match to TRBD1 covers 12 bases. Unmatched junction bases numbered 6, after V lost 2 bases and J lost 5 bases. Germline V gene lookup returns CDR1 SSHAT and CDR2 FNYEAQ (reference sequence). This CDR3 comprises 16 residues. The CDR3 spells CASSLLGQGAIETQYF. The CDR3 DNA reads as TGTGCCAGCAGCTTATTGGGACAGGGGGCGATCGAGACCCAGTACTTC.

This clonotype showed up many times. This chain joins TRBV3-1 and TRBJ2-3; 7 bases map to TRBD2. CDR3 size: 16 residues. Looked up from germline, CDR1 is LGHDT and CDR2 is YNNKEL (reference sequence). The trim removed 2 bases at V and 2 bases at J, leaving 7 bases unmatched. The CDR3 here is CASSQLRGGLTDTQYF. The CDR3 DNA sequence: TGTGCCAGCAGCCAACTACGCGGGGGACTCACAGATACGCAGTATTTT.

This clonotype was recorded many times. The chain combines TRBV18 with TRBJ1-6, with TRBD1 matching 10 bases. The CDR3 is 15 residues long. J was trimmed by 7 bases and V by 2 bases; bases with no gene match: 2. The V gene's germline CDR1 is KGHSH and CDR2 LQKENI. The CDR3 reads CASSPAGQGNSPLHF. In DNA, the CDR3 is TGTGCCAGCTCACCAGCGGGACAGGGGAATTCACCCCTCCACTTT.

This clonotype was seen at least ten times. The CDR3 here is CASSLASTGELFF. The CDR3 DNA reads as TGTGCCAGCAGCTTAGCCTCCACCGGGGAGCTGTTTTTT. The chain uses TRBV7-2 and TRBJ2-2; D remains unclear. The CDR3 covers 13 residues. Trimming pared 0 bases from V and 4 bases from J, leaving 3 bases between. Germline-derived CDR1 and CDR2 are SGHTA and FQGNSA.

The table lists this clonotype with a few counts. The rearrangement joins TRBV11-2 to TRBJ2-3, with D hard to call. The CDR3 is 11 amino acids. Germline loops: CDR1 SGHAT, CDR2 FQNNGV. Trimming pared 1 base from V and 12 bases from J, leaving 8 bases between. The CDR3 reads CASSLGRPQYF. In nucleotides, the CDR3 is TGTGCCAGCAGCTTAGGACGCCCCCAGTATTTT.

This clonotype was found many times. The chain couples TRBV19 to TRBJ2-7; 9 positions agree with TRBD1. V dropped 0 bases and J dropped 2; count of bases not matched to a gene: 2. There are 15 residues in the CDR3. CDR1 and CDR2 from the germline V gene are LNHDA and SQIVND (reference sequence). The CDR3 sequence: CASSIEGTGTYEQYF. The CDR3, as DNA: TGTGCCAGTAGTATAGAAGGGACAGGGACCTACGAGCAGTACTTC.

This clonotype appeared a few times. This chain links TRBV5-4 with TRBJ2-1, with D perhaps TRBD1 (7 bases). V lost 0 bases to trimming and J lost 7 bases, with 14 bases between them. Germline assignment: CDR1 SGHNT and CDR2 YYREEE (reference sequence). The length of the CDR3 is 15 residues. Here the CDR3 DNA reads TGTGCCAGCAGCTTGGGAACAGGGGAGGTAAATGAGCAGTTCTTC. Protein product: CASSLGTGEVNEQFF.

This clonotype was recorded a few times. This may be a read error: a much more frequent sequence differs by one nucleotide. The chain recombines TRBV6-2 or TRBV6-3 with TRBJ2-1; 11 positions agree with TRBD2. Germline CDR1 MNHEY, CDR2 SVGEGT. This CDR3 contains 16 residues. With 1 base clipped from V and 4 bases from J, the junction kept 3 bases outside the gene matches. The CDR3 loop reads CASSYWLAGGYNEQFF. The CDR3, as DNA: TGTGCCAGCAGTTACTGGCTAGCGGGGGGATACAATGAGCAGTTCTTC.

This clonotype has more than one count but fewer than ten. This sequence joins TRBV19 and TRBJ1-4; a weak D match, TRBD1 (5 bases). This CDR3 region has 13 residues. Germline CDR1 LNHDA, CDR2 SQIVND (reference sequence). The ends were cut back, 6 bases at V and 7 bases at J, with 12 bases in the middle. The CDR3 is CASSLRGSEKLFF. The CDR3 nucleotides read TGTGCCAGTAGCCTACGGGGGTCTGAAAAACTGTTTTTT.

This clonotype was counted once. This sequence may be a read error, since a much larger clone differs from it by one base. CDR3 DNA sequence: TGTGCCAGCAGTCTGGGGTCTGGCAGAACGAACACCGGGGAGCTGTTTTTT. Translated, it gives CASSLGSGRTNTGELFF. The gene calls are TRBV7-3 and TRBJ2-2; D is ambiguous. CDR3 length: 17 amino acids. Trimming cost V 6 bases and J 0 bases, with 17 bases left between them. Germline V CDR1 and CDR2: SGHTA, FQGTGA.

This clonotype was detected ten times or more. V is TRBV6-5 and J is TRBJ1-6; tentatively, D is TRBD1 (5 bases). The CDR3 totals 15 residues. In germline, CDR1 is MNHEY, CDR2 SVGAGI. V shed 0 bases and J shed 8 bases, with 11 bases lying between them. As DNA, the CDR3 is TGTGCCAGCAGTTACTCGGGGACGAAGTATTCACCCCTCCACTTT. Amino acids: CASSYSGTKYSPLHF.

This clonotype appeared a few times. This sequence joins TRBV6-6 and TRBJ2-5; 8 bases are a match to TRBD1. Trimming cost V 2 bases and J 5 bases; bases outside gene matches: 7. The CDR3 extends over 15 amino acids. CDR1 and CDR2 from the germline V gene are MNHNY and SVGAGI (reference sequence). The CDR3 coding sequence is TGTGCCAGCAGTTACGTGCAGGGGGCTAGGGAGACCCAGTACTTC. Translation gives CASSYVQGARETQYF.

The chain combines TRBV24-1 with TRBJ2-2, with TRBD2 as a possible D gene (5 bases). The V and J ends lost 5 bases and 8 bases respectively, with 8 bases between them. CDR3 length: 12 residues. CDR1 is KGHDR and CDR2 is SFDVKD in the germline V gene. CDR3 amino acids: CATSALAGELFF. Written as DNA, the CDR3 is TGTGCCACCAGTGCTTTAGCGGGGGAGCTGTTTTTT.

This clonotype was counted ten times or more. The chain employs TRBV29-1 and TRBJ2-7; D remains unclear. Germline V gene data show CDR1 as SQVTM and CDR2 as ANQGSEA. Trimming cost V 1 base and J 6 bases, with 7 bases left between them. There are 11 residues in the CDR3. The CDR3 sequence is CSVEVGSEQYF. DNA for the CDR3: TGCAGCGTTGAAGTGGGGTCCGAGCAGTACTTC.

This clonotype was seen many times. As DNA, the CDR3 is TGTGCCAGCAGTTTAACAGCGGGGGTAAATGAGCAGTTCTTC. Amino acids: CASSLTAGVNEQFF. This chain links TRBV12-3 or TRBV12-4 with TRBJ2-1, with 8 bases identical to TRBD2. J gave up 7 bases and V 2 bases, and 4 bases lay outside the gene matches. The CDR3 contains 14 residues.